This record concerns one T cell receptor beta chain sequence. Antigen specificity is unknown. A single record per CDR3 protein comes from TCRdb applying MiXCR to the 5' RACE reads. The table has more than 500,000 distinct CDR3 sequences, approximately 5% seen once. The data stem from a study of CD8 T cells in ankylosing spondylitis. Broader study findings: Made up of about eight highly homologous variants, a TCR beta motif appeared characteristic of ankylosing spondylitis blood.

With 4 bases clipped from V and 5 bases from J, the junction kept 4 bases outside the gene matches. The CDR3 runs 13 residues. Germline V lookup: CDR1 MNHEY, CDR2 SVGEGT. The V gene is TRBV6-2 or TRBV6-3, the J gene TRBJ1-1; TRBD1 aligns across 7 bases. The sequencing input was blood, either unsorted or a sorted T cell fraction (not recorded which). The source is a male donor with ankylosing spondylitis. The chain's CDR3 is CASSWDSWTEAFF. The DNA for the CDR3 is TGTGCCAGCAGTTGGGACAGTTGGACTGAAGCTTTCTTT.